This T cell receptor (beta chain) was identified in a study of cytomegalovirus exposure and HLA in healthy donors. The CDR3 contains 14 residues. The V and J ends lost 2 bases and 1 base respectively, with 9 bases between them. Germline CDR1 KGHSH, CDR2 LQKENI. The PCR contained 60 Vbeta and 13 Jbeta primers. TCRdb's copy holds only in-frame clones and misses some; the assay was immunoSEQ multiplex PCR. Its listing shows 130,000 to 150,000 clones. J is TRBJ2-7 and V is TRBV18; D is unresolved. The origin of this receptor is a middle-aged man in good health and CMV-seronegative. The sample taken for sequencing was PBMCs. The CDR3 is CASSPAALSYEQYF. CDR3 bases: TGTGCCAGCTCACCAGCCGCGCTTTCCTACGAGCAGTACTTC. Filled out from reference TRBV18 and TRBJ2-7, the complete variable domain reads NAGVMQNPRHLVRRRGQEARLRCSPMKGHSHVYWYRQLPEEGLKFMVYLQKENIIDESGMPKERFSAEFPKEGPSILRIQQVVRGDSAAYFCASSPAALSYEQYFGPGTRLTVT.